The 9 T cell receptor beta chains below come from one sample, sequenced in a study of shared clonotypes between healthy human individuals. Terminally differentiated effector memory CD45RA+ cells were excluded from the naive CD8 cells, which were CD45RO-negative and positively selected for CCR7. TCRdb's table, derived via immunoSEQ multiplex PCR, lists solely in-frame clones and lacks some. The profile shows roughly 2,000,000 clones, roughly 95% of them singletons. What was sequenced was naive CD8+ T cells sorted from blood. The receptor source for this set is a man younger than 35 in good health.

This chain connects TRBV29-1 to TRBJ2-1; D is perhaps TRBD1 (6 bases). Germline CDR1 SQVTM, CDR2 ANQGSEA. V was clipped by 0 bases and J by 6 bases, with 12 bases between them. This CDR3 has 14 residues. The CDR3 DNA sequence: TGCAGCGTTGAAGAGGGGGCCTTGCCCAATGAGCAGTTCTTC. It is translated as CSVEEGALPNEQFF.

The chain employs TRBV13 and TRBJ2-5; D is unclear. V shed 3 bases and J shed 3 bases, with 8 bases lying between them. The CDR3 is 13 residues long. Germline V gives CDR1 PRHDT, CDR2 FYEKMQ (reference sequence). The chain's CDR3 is CASSFSSEETQYF. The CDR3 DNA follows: TGTGCCAGCAGCTTTAGTTCAGAAGAGACCCAGTACTTC.

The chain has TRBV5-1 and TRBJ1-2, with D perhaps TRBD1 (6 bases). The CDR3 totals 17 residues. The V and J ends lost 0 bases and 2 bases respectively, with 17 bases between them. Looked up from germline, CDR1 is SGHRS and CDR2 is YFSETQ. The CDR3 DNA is TGCGCCAGCAGCTTGGAAGTCGAGGACAGCGGCAACTATGGCTACACCTTC. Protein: CASSLEVEDSGNYGYTF.

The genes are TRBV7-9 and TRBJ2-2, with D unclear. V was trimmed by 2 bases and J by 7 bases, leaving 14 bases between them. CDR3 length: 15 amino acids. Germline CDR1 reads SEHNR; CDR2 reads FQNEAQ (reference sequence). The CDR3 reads CASSLRELVDGELFF. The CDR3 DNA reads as TGTGCCAGCAGCTTAAGGGAACTCGTAGACGGGGAGCTGTTTTTT.

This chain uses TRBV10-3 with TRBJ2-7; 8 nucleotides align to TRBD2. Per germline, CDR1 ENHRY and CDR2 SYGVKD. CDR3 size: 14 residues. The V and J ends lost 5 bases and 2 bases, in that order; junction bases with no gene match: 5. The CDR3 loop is CAISTSGETYEQYF. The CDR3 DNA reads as TGTGCCATCAGTACTAGCGGTGAGACCTACGAGCAGTACTTC.

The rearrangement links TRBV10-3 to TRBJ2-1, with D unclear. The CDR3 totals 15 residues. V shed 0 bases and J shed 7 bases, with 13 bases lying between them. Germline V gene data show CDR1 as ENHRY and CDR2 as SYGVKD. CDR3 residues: CAISESGHLQNEQFF. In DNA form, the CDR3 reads TGTGCCATCAGTGAGTCAGGGCATTTACAGAATGAGCAGTTCTTC.

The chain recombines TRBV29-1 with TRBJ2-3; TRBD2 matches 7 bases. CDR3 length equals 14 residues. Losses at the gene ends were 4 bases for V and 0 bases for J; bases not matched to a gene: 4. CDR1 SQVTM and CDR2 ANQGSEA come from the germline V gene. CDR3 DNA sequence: TGCAGCGTTGTGGTAGCGGGCAGCACAGATACGCAGTATTTT. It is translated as CSVVVAGSTDTQYF.

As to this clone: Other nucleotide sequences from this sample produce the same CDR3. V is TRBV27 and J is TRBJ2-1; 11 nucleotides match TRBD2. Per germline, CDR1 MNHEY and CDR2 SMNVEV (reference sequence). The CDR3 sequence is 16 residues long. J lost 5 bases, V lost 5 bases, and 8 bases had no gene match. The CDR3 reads CASSAGTSGGNNEQFF. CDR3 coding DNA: TGTGCCAGCAGTGCCGGAACTAGCGGGGGTAACAATGAGCAGTTCTTC.

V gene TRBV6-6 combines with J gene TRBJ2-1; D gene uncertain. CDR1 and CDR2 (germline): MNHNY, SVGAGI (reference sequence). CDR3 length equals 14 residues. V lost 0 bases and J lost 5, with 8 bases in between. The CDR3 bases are TGTGCCAGCAGTTACTCCGGTTATGACAATGAGCAGTTCTTC. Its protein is CASSYSGYDNEQFF.